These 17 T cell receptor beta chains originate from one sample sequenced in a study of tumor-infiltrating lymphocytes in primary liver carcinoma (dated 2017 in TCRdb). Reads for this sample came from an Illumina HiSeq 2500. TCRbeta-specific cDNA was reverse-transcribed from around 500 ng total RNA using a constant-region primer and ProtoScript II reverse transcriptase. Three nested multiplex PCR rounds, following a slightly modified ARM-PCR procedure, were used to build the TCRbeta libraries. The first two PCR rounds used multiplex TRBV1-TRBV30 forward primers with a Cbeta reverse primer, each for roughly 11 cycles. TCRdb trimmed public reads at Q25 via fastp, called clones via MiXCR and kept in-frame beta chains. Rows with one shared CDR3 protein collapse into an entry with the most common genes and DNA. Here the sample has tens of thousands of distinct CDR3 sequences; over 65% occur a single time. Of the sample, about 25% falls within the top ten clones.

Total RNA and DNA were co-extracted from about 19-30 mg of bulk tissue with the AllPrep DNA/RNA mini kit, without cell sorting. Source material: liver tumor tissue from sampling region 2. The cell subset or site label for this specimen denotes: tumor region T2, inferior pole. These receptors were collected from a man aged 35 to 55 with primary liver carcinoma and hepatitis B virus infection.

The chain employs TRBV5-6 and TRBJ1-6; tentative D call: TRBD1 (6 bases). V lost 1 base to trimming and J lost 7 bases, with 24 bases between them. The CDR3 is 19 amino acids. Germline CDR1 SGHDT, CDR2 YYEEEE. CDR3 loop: CASSLSGTGSEGLNSPLHF. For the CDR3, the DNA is TGTGCCAGCAGCTTGTCCGGTACAGGGAGCGAAGGATTGAATTCACCCCTCCACTTT.

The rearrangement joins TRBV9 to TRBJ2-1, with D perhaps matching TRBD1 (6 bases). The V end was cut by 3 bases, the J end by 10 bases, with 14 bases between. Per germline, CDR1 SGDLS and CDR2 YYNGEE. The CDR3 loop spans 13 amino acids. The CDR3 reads CASSDQQGGEQFF. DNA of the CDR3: TGTGCCAGCAGCGACCAACAGGGCGGGGAGCAGTTCTTC.

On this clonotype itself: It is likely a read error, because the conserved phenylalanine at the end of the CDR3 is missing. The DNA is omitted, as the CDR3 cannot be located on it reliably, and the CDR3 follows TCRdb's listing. The CDR3 spells CAIKDNHNSPPHY. The rearrangement uses TRBV10-3 and TRBJ1-6; TRBD1 is the table's D call and was not checked against the DNA. The germline V gene has CDR1 ENHRY and CDR2 SYGVKD. The length of the CDR3 is 13 amino acids, counting both ends.

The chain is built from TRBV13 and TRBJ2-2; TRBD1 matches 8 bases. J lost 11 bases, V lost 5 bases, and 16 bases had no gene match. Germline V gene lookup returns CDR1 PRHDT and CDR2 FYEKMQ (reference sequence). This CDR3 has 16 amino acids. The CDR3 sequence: CASSKRTGSVDGELFF. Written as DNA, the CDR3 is TGTGCCAGCAGCAAGCGGACAGGGAGTGTCGACGGAGAGCTGTTTTTT.

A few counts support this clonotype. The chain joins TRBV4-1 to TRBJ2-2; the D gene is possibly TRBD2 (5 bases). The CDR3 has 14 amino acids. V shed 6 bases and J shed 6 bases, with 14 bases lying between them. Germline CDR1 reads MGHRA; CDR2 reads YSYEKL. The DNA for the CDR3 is TGCGCCAGCAGTCCCCCCCGGGGATCCGGGGAGCTGTTTTTT. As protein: CASSPPRGSGELFF.

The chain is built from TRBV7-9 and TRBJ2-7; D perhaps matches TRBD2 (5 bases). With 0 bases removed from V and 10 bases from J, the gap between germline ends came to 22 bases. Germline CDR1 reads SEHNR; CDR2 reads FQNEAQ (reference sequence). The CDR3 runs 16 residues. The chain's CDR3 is CASSLAAGRALRDQYF. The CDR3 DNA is TGTGCCAGCAGCTTAGCGGCGGGCCGGGCCTTGCGCGACCAGTACTTC.

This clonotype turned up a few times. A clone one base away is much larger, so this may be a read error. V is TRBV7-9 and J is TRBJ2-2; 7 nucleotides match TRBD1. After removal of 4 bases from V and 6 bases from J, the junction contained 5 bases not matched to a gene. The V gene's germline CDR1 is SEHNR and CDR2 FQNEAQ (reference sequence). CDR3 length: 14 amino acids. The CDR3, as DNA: TGTGCCAGCAGCTCTCAGACAGGGTCCGGGGAGCTGTTTTTT. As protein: CASSSQTGSGELFF.

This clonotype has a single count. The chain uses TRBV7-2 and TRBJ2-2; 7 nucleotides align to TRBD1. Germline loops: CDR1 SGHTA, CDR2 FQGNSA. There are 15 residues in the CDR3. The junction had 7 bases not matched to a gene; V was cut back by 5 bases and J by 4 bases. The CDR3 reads CTSSVSGQRTGELFF. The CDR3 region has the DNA TGTACCAGCAGCGTATCGGGACAGCGCACCGGGGAGCTGTTTTTT.

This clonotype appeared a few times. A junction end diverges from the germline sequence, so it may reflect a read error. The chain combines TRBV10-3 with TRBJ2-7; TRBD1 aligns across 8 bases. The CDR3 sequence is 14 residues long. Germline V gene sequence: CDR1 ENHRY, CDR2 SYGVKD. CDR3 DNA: TGTGCCATCAGTTCTAGGGCACAGGGGGGCGAGCAGTATTTC. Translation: CAISSRAQGGEQYF.

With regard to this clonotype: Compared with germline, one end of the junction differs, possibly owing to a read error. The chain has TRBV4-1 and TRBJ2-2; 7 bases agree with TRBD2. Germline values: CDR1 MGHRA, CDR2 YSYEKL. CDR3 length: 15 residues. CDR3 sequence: CACSQSSGNTGELFF. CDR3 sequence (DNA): TGCGCCTGCAGTCAATCTAGCGGGAACACCGGGGAGCTGTTTTTT.

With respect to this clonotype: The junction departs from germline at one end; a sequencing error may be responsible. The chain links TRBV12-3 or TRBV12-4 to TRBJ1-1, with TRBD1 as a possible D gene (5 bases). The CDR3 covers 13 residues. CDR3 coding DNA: TGTCCCAGCGGTGAGGGGCAATCGGGTGATGCTTTCTTT. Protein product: CPSGEGQSGDAFF.

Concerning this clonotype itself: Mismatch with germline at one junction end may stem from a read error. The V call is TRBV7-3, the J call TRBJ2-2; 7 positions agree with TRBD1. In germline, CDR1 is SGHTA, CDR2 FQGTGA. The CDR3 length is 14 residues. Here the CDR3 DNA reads TGTGTCAGCAGCCTAGCAGGGGGAACCGGGGAGCTGTTTTTT. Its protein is CVSSLAGGTGELFF.

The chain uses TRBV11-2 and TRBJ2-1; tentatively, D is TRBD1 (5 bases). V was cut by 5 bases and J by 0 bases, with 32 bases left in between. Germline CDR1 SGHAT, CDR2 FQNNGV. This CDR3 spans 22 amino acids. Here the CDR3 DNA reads TGTGCCAGCAGCCTCTCCCACCAGGGTCCCGTGGAACAGGTTCGCTCCTACAATGAGCAGTTCTTC. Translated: CASSLSHQGPVEQVRSYNEQFF. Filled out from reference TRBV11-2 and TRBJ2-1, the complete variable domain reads EAGVAQSPRYKIIEKRQSVAFWCNPISGHATLYWYQQILGQGPKLLIQFQNNGVVDDSQLPKDRFSAERLKGVDSTLKIQPAKLEDSAVYLCASSLSHQGPVEQVRSYNEQFFGPGTRLTVL.

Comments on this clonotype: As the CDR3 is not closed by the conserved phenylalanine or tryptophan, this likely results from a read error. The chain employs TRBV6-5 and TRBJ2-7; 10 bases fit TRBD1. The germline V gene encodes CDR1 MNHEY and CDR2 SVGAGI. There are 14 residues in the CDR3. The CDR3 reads CANSYSGQGGEQYL. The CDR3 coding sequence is TGTGCCAACAGTTACTCTGGACAGGGGGGTGAGCAGTACTTA.

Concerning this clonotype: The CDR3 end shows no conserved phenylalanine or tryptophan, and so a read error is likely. The CDR3 DNA follows: TGCGCCAGCAGCAAATCCGGAACTAGCGATGACAATGAGCAGTTCCTC. This codes for CASSKSGTSDDNEQFL. The chain has TRBV4-1 and TRBJ2-1, with 7 positions matching TRBD2. This CDR3 region has 16 residues. Germline CDR1 MGHRA, CDR2 YSYEKL. V lost 5 bases, J lost 5 bases, and 12 bases stayed unmatched.

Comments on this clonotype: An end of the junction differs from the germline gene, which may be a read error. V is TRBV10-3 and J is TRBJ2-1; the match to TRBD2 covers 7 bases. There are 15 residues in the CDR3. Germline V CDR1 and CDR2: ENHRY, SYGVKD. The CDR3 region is CAISGVPGLIGERFF. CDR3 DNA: TGTGCCATCAGCGGGGTCCCGGGACTAATCGGTGAGCGGTTCTTC.

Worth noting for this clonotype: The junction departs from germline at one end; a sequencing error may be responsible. The CDR3 loop is CASRESSGVGTQYF. CDR3 coding DNA: TGCGCCAGCAGAGAGTCTAGCGGGGTGGGGACCCAGTACTTC. The chain recombines TRBV10-2 with TRBJ2-5, with TRBD2 matching over 9 bases. Germline loops: CDR1 WSHSY, CDR2 SAAADI. This CDR3 region has 14 residues.